These T cell receptor beta chains were read from a single sample in a study of T cell repertoires in cytomegalovirus infection. One entry per CDR3 protein, called by TCRdb with MiXCR from the reads. The sample lists approximately 770,000 distinct CDR3 sequences; roughly 29% were seen once. Their antigens are not known. The source material was cultured CD8+ T cells from PBMCs, sampled from culture after CMV antigen stimulation. The receptors shown here come from a human donor in good health (CMV status not recorded). Some clones in this sample may be carry-over from other donors' samples. Both conserved end residues are part of each CDR3. D genes are given only for firm matches. Expanded clones are given a class, and other clones once, few, many or no size at all.

CDR3nt: TGTGCCAGCAGCGTAGAGTGGCGGGTCACAGATACGCAGTATTTT; CDR3aa: CASSVEWRVTDTQYF; v_gene: TRBV9; len: 15; d_gene: -; j_gene: TRBJ2-3; abundance: once
CDR3nt: TGTGCCAGCAGCAACCCGGGACAGGGGAGAAACACCATATATTTT; CDR3aa: CASSNPGQGRNTIYF; v_gene: TRBV7-6; len: 15; d_gene: TRBD1; j_gene: TRBJ1-3; abundance: -
CDR3nt: TGTGCCAGCAGTTCCTCGGGGCCGGAAGATACGCAGTATTTT; CDR3aa: CASSSSGPEDTQYF; v_gene: TRBV12-3/TRBV12-4; len: 14; d_gene: -; j_gene: TRBJ2-3; abundance: few
CDR3nt: TGTGCCAGCAGCTCTCACCCCGACACCGCCCTAGCCAAAAACATTCAGTACTTC; CDR3aa: CASSSHPDTALAKNIQYF; v_gene: TRBV11-2; len: 18; d_gene: -; j_gene: TRBJ2-4; abundance: -
CDR3nt: TGTGCCAGCAGTTTGTCCGGCCTCAATGAGCAGTTCTTC; CDR3aa: CASSLSGLNEQFF; v_gene: TRBV27; len: 13; d_gene: -; j_gene: TRBJ2-1; abundance: many
CDR3nt: TGTGCCAGCAGTTACTCAAGTTGGAACACTGAAGCTTTCTTT; CDR3aa: CASSYSSWNTEAFF; v_gene: TRBV6-6; len: 14; d_gene: -; j_gene: TRBJ1-1; abundance: -
CDR3nt: TGCGCCAGCAGCTTGAGCAGGGATGAGCAGTTCTTC; CDR3aa: CASSLSRDEQFF; v_gene: TRBV5-1; len: 12; d_gene: -; j_gene: TRBJ2-1; abundance: -
CDR3nt: TGTGCCAGCACCAATCGGTACGGTACGAACACTGAAGCTTTCTTT; CDR3aa: CASTNRYGTNTEAFF; v_gene: TRBV6-1; len: 15; d_gene: -; j_gene: TRBJ1-1; abundance: few
CDR3nt: TGTGCCAGCAGCACGGGGGGGGGAGATGAGCAGTTCTTC; CDR3aa: CASSTGGGDEQFF; v_gene: TRBV7-8; len: 13; d_gene: TRBD2; j_gene: TRBJ2-1; abundance: few
CDR3nt: TGTGCTAGTGGCTCAGGGGGCATGGTCTACACCTTC; CDR3aa: CASGSGGMVYTF; v_gene: TRBV12-5; len: 12; d_gene: TRBD1; j_gene: TRBJ1-2; abundance: -
CDR3nt: TGTGCCAGCAGCCCGACCGGGACAGGGCCCAACTATGGCTACACCTTC; CDR3aa: CASSPTGTGPNYGYTF; v_gene: TRBV7-9; len: 16; d_gene: TRBD1; j_gene: TRBJ1-2; abundance: -
CDR3nt: TGCAGCGTTGTTAGTCTGGAGGCCTACGAGCAGTACTTC; CDR3aa: CSVVSLEAYEQYF; v_gene: TRBV29-1; len: 13; d_gene: -; j_gene: TRBJ2-7; abundance: -
CDR3nt: TGTGCCAGCAGCTTGGTTGACAGGGGGGACGAAGAGACCCAGTACTTC; CDR3aa: CASSLVDRGDEETQYF; v_gene: TRBV13; len: 16; d_gene: TRBD1; j_gene: TRBJ2-5; abundance: -
CDR3nt: TGTGCCAGCAGCTACCCGAGAACTACAGGGGGAACTTATGGCTACACCTTC; CDR3aa: CASSYPRTTGGTYGYTF; v_gene: TRBV7-2; len: 17; d_gene: TRBD1; j_gene: TRBJ1-2; abundance: many
CDR3nt: TGCGCCAGCAGCCACCGGACAGCAAGGAACACTGAAGCTTTCTTT; CDR3aa: CASSHRTARNTEAFF; v_gene: TRBV4-1; len: 15; d_gene: -; j_gene: TRBJ1-1; abundance: -
CDR3nt: TGTGCCAGCTCACCGCCGGGGCCGGAATTGGTTAACTATGGCTACACCTTC; CDR3aa: CASSPPGPELVNYGYTF; v_gene: TRBV18; len: 17; d_gene: -; j_gene: TRBJ1-2; abundance: few
CDR3nt: TGTGCCAGTAGTATTGGTCGCTCACAACATGGCTACACCTTC; CDR3aa: CASSIGRSQHGYTF; v_gene: TRBV19; len: 14; d_gene: -; j_gene: TRBJ1-2; abundance: -
CDR3nt: TGCGCCAGCAGCCAGTCCACGACAGGGGTCACTGAAGCTTTCTTT; CDR3aa: CASSQSTTGVTEAFF; v_gene: TRBV4-1; len: 15; d_gene: TRBD1; j_gene: TRBJ1-1; abundance: -
CDR3nt: TGTGCCAGCAGGGACAGCCAGAGCTCCTATAATTCACCCCTCCACTTT; CDR3aa: CASRDSQSSYNSPLHF; v_gene: TRBV7-9; len: 16; d_gene: -; j_gene: TRBJ1-6; abundance: -
CDR3nt: TGCGCCAGCTCCGCGGCGCACCGCACTGAAGCTTTCTTT; CDR3aa: CASSAAHRTEAFF; v_gene: TRBV10-2; len: 13; d_gene: -; j_gene: TRBJ1-1; abundance: many
CDR3nt: TGTGCCAGCAGCTCCGACGGTGGTCTTGAGCAGTTCTTC; CDR3aa: CASSSDGGLEQFF; v_gene: TRBV6-2/TRBV6-3; len: 13; d_gene: -; j_gene: TRBJ2-1; abundance: -
CDR3nt: TGTGCCAGCAGCTTCACTAGCGGGGGGCAGGATACGCAGTATTTT; CDR3aa: CASSFTSGGQDTQYF; v_gene: TRBV7-9; len: 15; d_gene: TRBD2; j_gene: TRBJ2-3; abundance: few
CDR3nt: TGTGCCAGCAGCCAGGCGGCTACTAATGAAAAACTGTTTTTT; CDR3aa: CASSQAATNEKLFF; v_gene: TRBV7-9; len: 14; d_gene: -; j_gene: TRBJ1-4; abundance: -
CDR3nt: TGCAGTGCTAGGGAACCGCTAATTACTAGCGGGGGTTACCTTAGCACAGATACGCAGTATTTT; CDR3aa: CSAREPLITSGGYLSTDTQYF; v_gene: TRBV20-1; len: 21; d_gene: TRBD2; j_gene: TRBJ2-3; abundance: -
CDR3nt: TGTGCCAGCAGCACCGGGTGGGGCCCCTCCACCGGGGAGCTGTTTTTT; CDR3aa: CASSTGWGPSTGELFF; v_gene: TRBV7-3; len: 16; d_gene: -; j_gene: TRBJ2-2; abundance: few
CDR3nt: TGTGCCAGCATCTCGGGCCGGGGTGAAGCTTTCTTT; CDR3aa: CASISGRGEAFF; v_gene: TRBV7-9; len: 12; d_gene: -; j_gene: TRBJ1-1; abundance: -
CDR3nt: TGCGCCAGCAGCTTGGATTCTACAGGGTGGTACGATGGCTACACCTTC; CDR3aa: CASSLDSTGWYDGYTF; v_gene: TRBV5-1; len: 16; d_gene: -; j_gene: TRBJ1-2; abundance: -
CDR3nt: TGTGCCAGCAGCCCACGACAGGGGGCCAACCAAGAGACCCAGTACTTC; CDR3aa: CASSPRQGANQETQYF; v_gene: TRBV28; len: 16; d_gene: TRBD1; j_gene: TRBJ2-5; abundance: -
CDR3nt: TGTGCCAGCAGTGGAGCGGGGGTTCAAACCGGGGAGCTGTTTTTT; CDR3aa: CASSGAGVQTGELFF; v_gene: TRBV7-9; len: 15; d_gene: TRBD2; j_gene: TRBJ2-2; abundance: -
CDR3nt: TGTGCCAGCAGTAGGGCAGGGGACCTCTCCTACGAGCAGTACTTC; CDR3aa: CASSRAGDLSYEQYF; v_gene: TRBV12-3/TRBV12-4; len: 15; d_gene: -; j_gene: TRBJ2-7; abundance: few
CDR3nt: TGCGCCAGCAGCCAAGATGTGTTCGTGGATCAGCCCCAGCATTTT; CDR3aa: CASSQDVFVDQPQHF; v_gene: TRBV4-1; len: 15; d_gene: -; j_gene: TRBJ1-5; abundance: -
CDR3nt: TGTGCCAGCAGCTCCCGGCCCCGGGAAAATGAGCAGTTCTTC; CDR3aa: CASSSRPRENEQFF; v_gene: TRBV7-6; len: 14; d_gene: -; j_gene: TRBJ2-1; abundance: many
CDR3nt: TGTGCCAGCAGTTCGTCTAGCGGGGGGCGGGGCAATGAGCAGTTCTTC; CDR3aa: CASSSSSGGRGNEQFF; v_gene: TRBV12-3/TRBV12-4; len: 16; d_gene: TRBD2; j_gene: TRBJ2-1; abundance: many
CDR3nt: TGTGCCAGCCCTCGACAGGGGGTATTTGGAGATGGCTACACCTTC; CDR3aa: CASPRQGVFGDGYTF; v_gene: TRBV2; len: 15; d_gene: TRBD1; j_gene: TRBJ1-2; abundance: -
CDR3nt: TGTGCCAGCAGTTTAGCGACAGGCTATGGCTACACCTTC; CDR3aa: CASSLATGYGYTF; v_gene: TRBV27; len: 13; d_gene: -; j_gene: TRBJ1-2; abundance: -
CDR3nt: TGTGCCAGCAGCGGACAGGATGAAAAACTGTTTTTT; CDR3aa: CASSGQDEKLFF; v_gene: TRBV7-9; len: 12; d_gene: TRBD1; j_gene: TRBJ1-4; abundance: -